This T cell receptor beta chain emerged from a study of blood T cells in healthy people across ages. Findings of the study overall: Reliance upon unsorted PBMCs precluded definitive naive versus antigen-experienced comparison. Per million T cells, TCR beta diversity dropped roughly linearly as age increased.

Sample-barcoded 5' priming and a J-beta primer mix drove a second PCR of 7 to 11 cycles. TCRdb used MiXCR to reprocess the 5' RACE reads, holding one entry per CDR3 protein. Of roughly 410,000 distinct CDR3 sequences listed, roughly half are singletons. With 0 bases removed from V and 8 bases from J, the gap between germline ends came to 11 bases. CDR1 SGHDT and CDR2 YYEEEE come from the germline V gene. The CDR3 length is 13 residues. This clonotype occurred many times. Its antigen is unidentified. Total RNA was extracted at no less than 5 micrograms per sample. The V gene is TRBV5-6, the J gene TRBJ1-2; D may be TRBD1 (6 bases). The clonotype was recovered from a man in his sixties in good health. Sequencing was carried out using blood. The chain's CDR3 is CASSLATGTGYTF. The CDR3 DNA follows: TGTGCCAGCAGCTTGGCCACAGGGACGGGCTACACCTTC.